The 25 T cell receptor beta chains below come from one sample, sequenced in a study of Graves' ophthalmopathy and Graves' hyperthyroidism. Transcripts of RNA were the source for amplifying TCR beta CDR3 regions. An initial RT-PCR round employing HTBI primers preceded a second-round multiplex PCR. TCRdb reanalysed the multiplex PCR reads using MiXCR and keeps one entry per CDR3 protein. Of 500,000 to 700,000 distinct CDR3 sequences in the sample, 22% were seen once. The sample comprised peripheral blood. The receptor set was obtained from a woman under 30 with stable Graves' hyperthyroidism. Some clones in this sample may be carry-over from other donors' samples.

The V gene is TRBV19, the J gene TRBJ1-1; possible D gene TRBD1, 6 bases. There are 14 residues in the CDR3. V lost 3 bases to trimming and J lost 3 bases, with 11 bases between them. Germline loops: CDR1 LNHDA, CDR2 SQIVND (reference sequence). CDR3 in amino acids: CASSMRTAYTEAFF. CDR3 bases: TGTGCCAGTAGTATGAGGACAGCCTACACTGAAGCTTTCTTT.

The V gene is TRBV24-1, the J gene TRBJ1-2; D possibly corresponds to TRBD1 (5 bases). V lost 0 bases and J 8 bases, leaving 9 bases between the germline ends. Germline V CDR1 and CDR2: KGHDR, SFDVKD. This CDR3 spans 13 amino acids. CDR3 region: CATSDLPGDGYTF. The CDR3 DNA sequence: TGTGCCACCAGTGATTTGCCGGGGGACGGCTACACCTTC.

The rearrangement joins TRBV28 to TRBJ2-7; tentative D call: TRBD1 (6 bases). V was clipped by 4 bases and J by 3 bases, with 13 bases between them. The germline gives CDR1 MDHEN, CDR2 SYDVKM. This CDR3 contains 14 residues. The CDR3 DNA sequence: TGTGCCAGCAGTTCAGGGGATAGGGACTACGAGCAGTACTTC. Protein: CASSSGDRDYEQYF.

This clonotype has a count of ten or more. The chain links TRBV6-1 to TRBJ1-2; D uncertain. V was shortened by 1 base and J by 2 bases, with 5 bases between the two germline ends. The germline gives CDR1 MNHNS, CDR2 SASEGT. This CDR3 has 13 residues. This chain's CDR3 is CASSEGENYGYTF. The CDR3 region has the DNA TGTGCCAGCAGTGAAGGGGAAAACTATGGCTACACCTTC.

This clonotype was seen a handful of times. The chain combines TRBV28 with TRBJ1-1, with 8 bases matching TRBD1. CDR3 size: 15 residues. The germline V gene encodes CDR1 MDHEN and CDR2 SYDVKM. V gave up 4 bases and J gave up 3 bases; unmatched junction bases: 7. The DNA of the CDR3 is TGTGCCAGCAGTTCAAGGACAGGGCGCGACACTGAAGCTTTCTTT. It yields the protein CASSSRTGRDTEAFF.

This clonotype appeared once. V usage is TRBV6-2 or TRBV6-3 and J usage is TRBJ1-5, with TRBD1 matching 11 bases. Per the germline V gene, CDR1 is MNHEY and CDR2 is SVGEGT. The junction had 7 bases not matched to a gene; V was cut back by 5 bases and J by 4 bases. This CDR3 comprises 16 residues. The CDR3 protein is CASSKFGQGANQPQHF. The CDR3 bases are TGTGCCAGCAGTAAATTCGGACAGGGGGCGAATCAGCCCCAGCATTTT.

CDR3 in DNA: TGTGCCAGCAGCGCACTGTCCCCGGGGGGTTACGAGCAGTACTTC. Translated: CASSALSPGGYEQYF. This chain links TRBV7-2 with TRBJ2-7; 7 bases line up with TRBD2. J gave up 4 bases and V 5 bases, and 11 bases lay outside the gene matches. Germline CDR1 and CDR2: SGHTA and FQGNSA. The CDR3 totals 15 residues.

This clonotype was observed a few times. The CDR3 bases are TGTGCCAGCAGTTCCCCGAGGACAGGGATCTACGAGCAGTACTTC. Translated: CASSSPRTGIYEQYF. The chain carries TRBV28 and TRBJ2-7; 8 bases map to TRBD1. CDR1 is MDHEN and CDR2 is SYDVKM in the germline V gene. The CDR3 sequence is 15 residues long. Trimming at V came to 4 bases and at J to 3 bases, leaving 8 bases not matched to a gene.

The V gene is TRBV18, the J gene TRBJ1-1; possible D gene TRBD1, 5 bases. V gave up 6 bases and J gave up 6 bases, with 20 bases separating them. Germline CDR1 and CDR2: KGHSH and LQKENI. The CDR3 runs to 15 residues. The CDR3 DNA reads TGTGCCAGCTCTACCAGGGAGGCAGGGTACGCTGAAGCTTTCTTT. Translated: CASSTREAGYAEAFF.

This clonotype was detected many times. The chain links TRBV4-1 to TRBJ2-7; tentatively, D is TRBD1 or TRBD2 (5 bases each). This CDR3 has 15 residues. CDR1 and CDR2 (germline): MGHRA, YSYEKL. Trimming cost V 1 base and J 3 bases, with 13 bases left between them. CDR3 loop: CASSQGRGPYYEQYF. The CDR3 DNA is TGCGCCAGCAGCCAAGGTAGGGGACCGTACTACGAGCAGTACTTC.

This clonotype was detected many times. The chain combines TRBV6-5 with TRBJ1-5; the match to TRBD1 covers 7 bases. The germline CDR1 and CDR2 sequences are MNHEY and SVGAGI. The CDR3 spans 13 residues. The ends lost 9 bases at V and 5 bases at J; junction bases unmatched: 7. The CDR3 loop reads CASDREIDQPQHF. For the CDR3, the DNA is TGTGCCAGTGACAGGGAGATTGATCAGCCCCAGCATTTT.

This clonotype was recorded at least ten times. The V gene is TRBV12-3 or TRBV12-4, the J gene TRBJ1-3, with D uncertain. This CDR3 region has 14 residues. V was shortened by 6 bases and J by 3 bases, with 12 bases between the two germline ends. The CDR3 sequence: CASSHEGIGNTIYF. The CDR3 bases are TGTGCCAGCAGCCATGAGGGTATTGGAAACACCATATATTTT.

This clonotype has ten or more counts. The gene calls are TRBV6-1 and TRBJ2-7, with 7 bases lining up with TRBD2. V lost 6 bases and J lost 6; bases outside the gene matches: 11. CDR3 length: 14 residues. CDR1 MNHNS and CDR2 SASEGT come from the germline V gene. CDR3 region: CASSWTRDRIEQYF. For the CDR3, the DNA is TGTGCCAGCAGCTGGACTAGGGATAGGATCGAGCAGTACTTC.

This clonotype came up many times. The chain links TRBV7-2 to TRBJ2-7; D might be TRBD2 (6 bases). The germline V gene has CDR1 SGHTA and CDR2 FQGNSA. Trimming removed 5 bases at V and 6 bases at J, with 20 bases between. The CDR3 has 15 amino acids. The CDR3 nucleotides are TGTGCCAGCAGCCTGTACGGGACTGGGACTTCCGAGCAGTACTTC. It translates to CASSLYGTGTSEQYF. The variable domain in full, with the rest retrieved from reference TRBV7-2 and TRBJ2-7, is GAGVSQSPSNKVTEKGKDVELRCDPISGHTALYWYRQSLGQGLEFLIYFQGNSAPDKSGLPSDRFSAERTGGSVSTLTIQRTQQEDSAVYLCASSLYGTGTSEQYFGPGTRLTVT.

This clonotype was picked up many times. The chain links TRBV7-9 to TRBJ1-1; 8 nucleotides agree with TRBD1. The CDR3 consists of 15 residues. Germline V lookup: CDR1 SEHNR, CDR2 FQNEAQ (reference sequence). With 0 bases clipped from V and 6 bases from J, the junction kept 6 bases outside the gene matches. CDR3 sequence reads: CASSLAQGAFAEAFF. In DNA, the CDR3 is TGTGCCAGCAGCTTAGCGCAGGGGGCTTTCGCTGAAGCTTTCTTT.

This clonotype was observed at least ten times. This chain links TRBV19 with TRBJ1-1; 7 bases match TRBD1. The CDR3 has 15 amino acids. CDR1 and CDR2 (germline): LNHDA, SQIVND (reference sequence). Unmatched junction bases numbered 10, after V lost 4 bases and J lost 5 bases. CDR3 region: CASSTDRQGRTEAFF. CDR3 in DNA: TGTGCCAGTAGTACCGACAGACAGGGCAGAACTGAAGCTTTCTTT.

Here the CDR3 reads CASSFSWTGRREQYF. Here the CDR3 DNA reads TGTGCCAGCAGTTTCTCCTGGACAGGGCGTCGAGAGCAGTACTTC. The rearrangement links TRBV12-3 or TRBV12-4 to TRBJ2-7; 8 nucleotides agree with TRBD1. The CDR3 contains 15 residues. V shed 3 bases, J shed 7 bases, and the junction held 11 bases outside the gene matches.

This clonotype has at least ten counts. The V and J genes are TRBV5-1 and TRBJ1-5, with D unclear. Germline loops: CDR1 SGHRS, CDR2 YFSETQ. Trimming removed 0 bases at V and 1 base at J, with 8 bases between. The CDR3 length is 15 residues. The CDR3 coding sequence is TGCGCCAGCAGCTTGGAAGGAGCCAGCAATCAGCCCCAGCATTTT. It is translated as CASSLEGASNQPQHF.

The chain carries TRBV7-2 and TRBJ2-5; D is unresolved. Germline loops: CDR1 SGHTA, CDR2 FQGNSA. The CDR3 runs 14 residues. The V gene lost 6 bases and the J gene lost 2 bases, with 13 bases spanning the gap. Written as DNA, the CDR3 is TGTGCCAGCAGTCCCTTCCGAGAACAAGAGACCCAGTACTTC. Protein: CASSPFREQETQYF.

This clonotype has ten or more counts. The J gene is TRBJ1-1, the V gene TRBV6-1; TRBD1 agrees at 9 bases. The junction had 2 bases not matched to a gene; V was cut back by 9 bases and J by 6 bases. Per germline, CDR1 MNHNS and CDR2 SASEGT. The CDR3 is 11 residues long. In DNA form, the CDR3 reads TGTGCCAGTCGACAGGGGGCTGAAGCTTTCTTT. Protein: CASRQGAEAFF.

The chain uses TRBV6-5 and TRBJ1-2, with D perhaps TRBD1 (5 bases). The CDR3 sequence is 14 residues long. Trimming stripped 1 base from V and 8 bases from J, with 14 bases between. CDR1 and CDR2 from the germline V gene are MNHEY and SVGAGI. CDR3 sequence: CASSYYGTTEGYTF. CDR3 sequence (DNA): TGTGCCAGCAGTTACTACGGGACGACTGAGGGCTACACCTTC.

This clonotype was observed a few times. This rearrangement joins TRBV6-5 to TRBJ2-7; D unresolved. Germline CDR1 and CDR2: MNHEY and SVGAGI. This CDR3 has 14 amino acids. Between the trimmed V and J ends, which lost 2 bases and 0 bases, there was a span of 8 bases. The CDR3 DNA is TGTGCCAGCAGTTACGACCCGTCCTCCTACGAGCAGTACTTC. Its translation is CASSYDPSSYEQYF.

This chain joins TRBV28 and TRBJ1-2, with a weak D call TRBD1 (5 bases). This CDR3 is 13 amino acids long. Trimming pared 6 bases from V and 0 bases from J, leaving 8 bases between. Looked up from germline, CDR1 is MDHEN and CDR2 is SYDVKM. The CDR3 bases are TGTGCCAGCAGATCGGGGCCTAACTATGGCTACACCTTC. This codes for CASRSGPNYGYTF.

On this clonotype: This clone may be a read error of a much larger clone one base away. The chain carries TRBV6-4 and TRBJ2-5; D is perhaps TRBD2 (7 bases). Germline V gene lookup returns CDR1 MRHNA and CDR2 SNTAGT. The length of the CDR3 is 14 residues. CDR3 nucleotides: TGTGCCATCAGTTACTCGGGGGGCTGGGAGACCCAGTACTTC. This sequence encodes CAISYSGGWETQYF.

This clonotype was counted many times. V usage is TRBV27 and J usage is TRBJ1-5, with 8 bases aligning to TRBD1. Germline CDR1 and CDR2: MNHEY and SMNVEV (reference sequence). Unmatched junction bases numbered 6, after V lost 5 bases and J lost 3 bases. This CDR3 has 15 residues. The CDR3 nucleotides read TGTGCCAGCAGTCAAGACAGGGGATACAATCAGCCCCAGCATTTT. Its translation: CASSQDRGYNQPQHF.